These 20 T cell receptor beta chains came from one sample sequenced in a study of blood T cells in healthy people across ages. Sample-barcoded 5' priming and a J-beta primer mix drove a second PCR of roughly 6 to 12 cycles. TCRdb used MiXCR to reprocess the 5' RACE reads, holding one entry per CDR3 protein. The data contain 1.5 million to 2 million distinct CDR3 sequences, roughly 28% of them singletons. The source material was blood. The receptors derive from a young woman in good health.

The chain carries TRBV3-1 and TRBJ2-1; no clear D gene. Trimming pared 1 base from V and 5 bases from J, leaving 9 bases between. CDR1 and CDR2 from the germline V gene are LGHDT and YNNKEL (reference sequence). The CDR3 extends over 14 amino acids. CDR3 in DNA: TGTGCCAGCAGCCAAGTATATACGGACAATGAGCAGTTCTTC. Protein sequence: CASSQVYTDNEQFF.

This clonotype appeared once. The chain combines TRBV10-2 with TRBJ2-1; 8 bases are a match to TRBD2. The germline CDR1 and CDR2 sequences are WSHSY and SAAADI. This CDR3 has 15 amino acids. Trimming took 2 bases from V and 9 from J; bases not matched to a gene: 9. In nucleotides, the CDR3 is TGCGCCAGCAGTGAGATAGCGGGAATCGCGATTGAGCAGTTCTTC. It is translated as CASSEIAGIAIEQFF.

This clonotype occurred many times. The chain couples TRBV20-1 to TRBJ2-1, with 13 bases lining up with TRBD2. The trim removed 3 bases at V and 5 bases at J, leaving 1 base unmatched. The germline V gene encodes CDR1 DFQATT and CDR2 SNEGSKA (reference sequence). The CDR3 loop spans 14 amino acids. The CDR3 DNA sequence: TGCAGTGCTAGTGGACTAGCGGGAGACAATGAGCAGTTCTTC. Translation gives CSASGLAGDNEQFF.

This sequence joins TRBV11-2 and TRBJ2-3; TRBD1 might be the D (5 bases). The germline CDR1 and CDR2 sequences are SGHAT and FQNNGV. V dropped 0 bases and J dropped 1 base, with 8 bases sitting between them. The CDR3 is made up of 15 amino acids. The CDR3 sequence is CASSLDGAGTDTQYF. The CDR3, as DNA: TGTGCCAGCAGCTTAGATGGGGCGGGCACAGATACGCAGTATTTT. The variable domain in full, with the rest retrieved from reference TRBV11-2 and TRBJ2-3, is EAGVAQSPRYKIIEKRQSVAFWCNPISGHATLYWYQQILGQGPKLLIQFQNNGVVDDSQLPKDRFSAERLKGVDSTLKIQPAKLEDSAVYLCASSLDGAGTDTQYFGPGTRLTVL.

This clonotype has a count of ten or more. The chain links TRBV27 to TRBJ1-4, with D unclear. The CDR3 spans 14 residues. In germline, CDR1 is MNHEY, CDR2 SMNVEV (reference sequence). Deletions cut 6 bases from V and 0 bases from J, with 8 bases between. This CDR3 reads CASRLLATNEKLFF. CDR3 DNA sequence: TGTGCCAGCAGGCTCCTTGCAACTAATGAAAAACTGTTTTTT.

This clonotype was observed a few times. CDR3 sequence (DNA): TGTGCCAGCACCAAATGGGGGAACACTGAAGCTTTCTTT. This codes for CASTKWGNTEAFF. V usage is TRBV12-3 or TRBV12-4 and J usage is TRBJ1-1, with D hard to call. This CDR3 is 13 amino acids long. V dropped 7 bases and J dropped 1 base, with 10 bases sitting between them.

Turning to this clonotype: Germline and junction disagree at one end, which may indicate a read error. The chain couples TRBV7-2 to TRBJ2-1, with D unclear. The CDR3 is 11 residues long. Germline lookup yields CDR1 SGHTA and CDR2 FQGNSA. The CDR3 loop reads CAGSLDNEQFF. The CDR3 DNA follows: TGTGCCGGCAGTTTAGACAATGAGCAGTTCTTC.

V usage is TRBV10-3 and J usage is TRBJ1-6; D gene uncertain. The CDR3 extends over 14 amino acids. V lost 4 bases and J 7 bases, leaving 11 bases between the germline ends. Germline assignment: CDR1 ENHRY and CDR2 SYGVKD. In DNA form, the CDR3 reads TGTGCCATCAGTGGCCCTGGGCTCAATTCACCCCTCCACTTT. Translated, it gives CAISGPGLNSPLHF.

The genes are TRBV6-2 or TRBV6-3 and TRBJ1-5; 7 nucleotides align to TRBD1. From germline, CDR1 is MNHEY and CDR2 SVGEGT. This CDR3 has 17 residues. V trimming: 5 bases; J trimming: 0 bases; junction bases outside the gene matches: 10. The CDR3 protein is CASSPTGYRGSNQPQHF. As DNA, the CDR3 is TGTGCCAGCAGTCCTACCGGCTACAGGGGTAGCAATCAGCCCCAGCATTTT.

Details on this clonotype: Being one base from a much bigger clone, this may be a read error. The genes are TRBV12-3 or TRBV12-4 and TRBJ1-5; no reliable D call. The CDR3 spans 16 residues. The CDR3: CASSLVSQASNQPRHF. The CDR3 nucleotides read TGTGCCAGCAGTTTAGTATCGCAGGCAAGCAATCAGCCCCGGCATTTT.

The sample holds many counts of this clonotype. The genes are TRBV29-1 and TRBJ2-3, with D maybe TRBD1 (7 bases). Per the germline V gene, CDR1 is SQVTM and CDR2 is ANQGSEA. The V end lost 7 bases, the J end lost 0 bases, and 20 bases lay between the germline ends. The CDR3 spans 16 residues. The chain's CDR3 is CSGQGLRGESTDTQYF. For the CDR3, the DNA is TGCAGCGGACAGGGATTGAGGGGGGAGAGCACAGATACGCAGTATTTT.

This clonotype was detected only a few times. The chain joins TRBV20-1 to TRBJ2-1; 9 nucleotides line up with TRBD2. Germline-derived CDR1 and CDR2 are DFQATT and SNEGSKA (reference sequence). V dropped 1 base and J dropped 10; count of bases not matched to a gene: 8. CDR3 length: 14 amino acids. The CDR3 nucleotides read TGCAGTGCTAGAGTAGCGGGAGAGGCAGGGGAGCAGTTCTTC. Protein sequence: CSARVAGEAGEQFF.

This clonotype was seen more than once but under ten times. The chain combines TRBV5-1 with TRBJ2-3; D is possibly TRBD2 (6 bases). The ends were cut back, 4 bases at V and 0 bases at J, with 12 bases in the middle. This CDR3 region has 15 residues. Germline lookup yields CDR1 SGHRS and CDR2 YFSETQ. The CDR3 region has the DNA TGCGCCAGCAGCACGACCGGGACTAGCACAGATACGCAGTATTTT. Its protein is CASSTTGTSTDTQYF.

Turning to this clonotype: A far larger clone is a single base away, which makes a read error likely. This chain joins TRBV7-2 and TRBJ2-5; D gene ambiguous. The CDR3 loop spans 11 amino acids. V lost 0 bases and J lost 11, with 7 bases in between. Germline V gives CDR1 SGHTA, CDR2 FQGNSA. The CDR3 is CASSLAVGQYF. In nucleotides, the CDR3 is TGTGCCAGCAGCTTAGCGGTCGGGCAGTACTTC.

In the case of this clonotype: Mismatch with germline at one junction end may stem from a read error. J is TRBJ2-7 and V is TRBV12-3 or TRBV12-4, with D possibly being TRBD1 or TRBD2 (5 bases each). The CDR3 runs 13 residues. The CDR3 reads CASSFGGTYGQYF. CDR3 DNA sequence: TGTGCCAGCAGCTTTGGGGGAACCTACGGGCAGTACTTC.

This chain uses TRBV29-1 with TRBJ1-1; 8 nucleotides agree with TRBD1. The germline V gene encodes CDR1 SQVTM and CDR2 ANQGSEA. The junction had 4 bases not matched to a gene; V was cut back by 4 bases and J by 3 bases. The CDR3 is 13 amino acids. The chain's CDR3 is CSVGQGLDTEAFF. The CDR3 DNA reads as TGCAGCGTTGGACAGGGGCTTGACACTGAAGCTTTCTTT.

This clonotype has more than one count but fewer than ten. This chain uses TRBV18 with TRBJ1-2; 9 bases agree with TRBD1. The CDR3 runs to 16 residues. Losses at the gene ends were 3 bases for V and 8 bases for J; bases not matched to a gene: 13. The germline V gene has CDR1 KGHSH and CDR2 LQKENI. In DNA, the CDR3 is TGTGCCAGCTCACCTCAGGGGACAGGGCAGTCGAACGGCTACACCTTC. Its translation is CASSPQGTGQSNGYTF.

V gene TRBV5-5 combines with J gene TRBJ1-2; D remains ambiguous. Trimming shortened V by 0 bases and J by 6 bases, and 12 bases separated the two germline ends. This CDR3 contains 14 residues. Germline-derived CDR1 and CDR2 are SGHKS and YYEKEE (reference sequence). CDR3 protein: CASSLGTGSDGYTF. CDR3 DNA: TGTGCCAGCAGCTTGGGGACGGGGTCGGATGGCTACACCTTC. The variable domain in full, completed from reference TRBV5-5 and TRBJ1-2, reads DAGVTQSPTHLIKTRGQQVTLRCSPISGHKSVSWYQQVLGQGPQFIFQYYEKEERGRGNFPDRFSARQFPNYSSELNVNALLLGDSALYLCASSLGTGSDGYTFGSGTRLTVV.

The chain is built from TRBV5-1 and TRBJ2-3, with D perhaps TRBD1 (5 bases). Per the germline V gene, CDR1 is SGHRS and CDR2 is YFSETQ. Trimming shortened V by 0 bases and J by 2 bases, and 13 bases separated the two germline ends. CDR3 size: 16 residues. This CDR3 reads CASSLEGWAPTDTQYF. Here the CDR3 DNA reads TGCGCCAGCAGCTTGGAGGGGTGGGCCCCCACAGATACGCAGTATTTT.

This clonotype was recorded a few times. CDR3 amino acids: CSLGQPNTEAFF. The CDR3 coding sequence is TGCAGCCTCGGACAGCCGAACACTGAAGCTTTCTTT. This chain joins TRBV20-1 and TRBJ1-1; the D gene is possibly TRBD1 (6 bases). Per the germline V gene, CDR1 is DFQATT and CDR2 is SNEGSKA (reference sequence). This CDR3 is built from 12 residues.